Following are 13 T cell receptor beta chains from one sample sequenced in a study of blood T cell repertoires in COVID-19. Sequenced by immunoSEQ multiplex PCR; TCRdb stores in-frame clones only, minus some. The data show about 60,000 clones, with 70% to 85% seen just once and 3.5% to 4.5% held by the top ten. The sample comprised peripheral blood. The receptors stem from a man in his fifties or sixties with acute or convalescent COVID-19.

The chain employs TRBV2 and TRBJ1-2; perhaps TRBD1 as D (5 bases). Germline-derived CDR1 and CDR2 are SNHLY and FYNNEI. The CDR3 runs 14 residues. With 4 bases removed from V and 3 bases from J, the gap between germline ends came to 12 bases. As DNA, the CDR3 is TGTGCCAGCAGTGCTTTTGCAGGGTACTATGGCTACACCTTC. As protein: CASSAFAGYYGYTF.

This chain connects TRBV6-1 to TRBJ2-7; D is undetermined. CDR1 and CDR2 from the germline V gene are MNHNS and SASEGT. V lost 1 base and J 9 bases, leaving 10 bases between the germline ends. This CDR3 contains 12 residues. The chain's CDR3 is CASSEGLTGQYF. Written as DNA, the CDR3 is TGTGCCAGCAGTGAAGGCCTTACGGGGCAGTACTTC.

The gene calls are TRBV18 and TRBJ2-5; 9 bases line up with TRBD2. Trimming removed 2 bases from V and 4 bases from J; junction bases left unmatched: 8. There are 16 residues in the CDR3. CDR1 and CDR2 from the germline V gene are KGHSH and LQKENI. The CDR3 loop is CASSPRTSEGVETQYF. CDR3 nucleotides: TGTGCCAGCTCACCAAGGACTAGCGAGGGGGTAGAGACCCAGTACTTC.

The gene calls are TRBV2 and TRBJ2-3, with D unresolved. Between the trimmed V and J ends, which lost 5 bases and 11 bases, there was a span of 14 bases. The CDR3 has 12 amino acids. Germline CDR1 reads SNHLY; CDR2 reads FYNNEI. The CDR3 region has the DNA TGTGCCAGCAGTCTGCTAGGATACGGGCAGTATTTT. Its protein is CASSLLGYGQYF. Drawing the rest from reference TRBV2 and TRBJ2-3, the complete variable domain is EPEVTQTPSHQVTQMGQEVILRCVPISNHLYFYWYRQILGQKVEFLVSFYNNEISEKSEIFDDQFSVERPDGSNFTLKIRSTKLEDSAMYFCASSLLGYGQYFGPGTRLTVL.

The chain is built from TRBV6-5 and TRBJ1-4, with D uncertain. V was trimmed by 5 bases and J by 7 bases, leaving 17 bases between them. The CDR3 has 15 residues. The germline CDR1 and CDR2 sequences are MNHEY and SVGAGI. The chain's CDR3 is CASSQNSRGGEKLFF. DNA of the CDR3: TGTGCCAGCAGTCAGAACTCCCGAGGAGGTGAAAAACTGTTTTTT.

The chain combines TRBV5-8 with TRBJ1-1; D not resolved. Trimming removed 4 bases from V and 5 bases from J, with 9 bases in between. The germline CDR1 and CDR2 sequences are SGHTS and YDEGEE. This CDR3 is 12 amino acids long. The CDR3 DNA reads TGTGCCAGCAGCCGAGCGGGGACTGAAGCTTTCTTT. It yields the protein CASSRAGTEAFF.

The V and J genes are TRBV7-3 and TRBJ1-1; 8 bases map to TRBD1. The CDR3 has 16 amino acids. The germline gives CDR1 SGHTA, CDR2 FQGTGA. The junction had 4 bases not matched to a gene; V was cut back by 0 bases and J by 1 base. Here the CDR3 DNA reads TGTGCCAGCAGCTTAACGCGGACAGGGACGAACACTGAAGCTTTCTTT. As protein: CASSLTRTGTNTEAFF.

This chain uses TRBV14 with TRBJ2-5; the match to TRBD1 covers 8 bases. This CDR3 has 14 amino acids. Germline V gene sequence: CDR1 SGHDN, CDR2 FVKESK. V dropped 0 bases and J dropped 7; count of bases not matched to a gene: 4. CDR3 nucleotides: TGTGCCAGCAGCCAAGAACAGGGGGTCGGGACCCAGTACTTC. Its protein product is CASSQEQGVGTQYF.

The chain is built from TRBV6-5 and TRBJ1-1; 11 nucleotides agree with TRBD1. The germline CDR1 and CDR2 sequences are MNHEY and SVGAGI. CDR3 size: 12 residues. V shed 4 bases, J shed 8 bases, and the junction held 0 bases outside the gene matches. CDR3 region: CASSWDRGEAFF. The CDR3 DNA follows: TGTGCCAGCAGTTGGGACAGGGGGGAAGCTTTCTTT.

This chain joins TRBV5-4 and TRBJ1-1; perhaps TRBD1 as D (5 bases). Germline V lookup: CDR1 SGHNT, CDR2 YYREEE (reference sequence). Trimming shortened V by 6 bases and J by 4 bases, and 22 bases separated the two germline ends. The CDR3 has 16 amino acids. CDR3 sequence: CASTSGGEMGATEAFF. CDR3 sequence (DNA): TGTGCCAGCACCAGTGGAGGGGAGATGGGCGCCACTGAAGCTTTCTTT. Full variable domain (outside the CDR3, taken from reference TRBV5-4 and TRBJ1-1): ETGVTQSPTHLIKTRGQQVTLRCSSQSGHNTVSWYQQALGQGPQFIFQYYREEENGRGNFPPRFSGLQFPNYSSELNVNALELDDSALYLCASTSGGEMGATEAFFGQGTRLTVV.

This rearrangement joins TRBV6-6 to TRBJ1-2; 9 nucleotides agree with TRBD1. Per germline, CDR1 MNHNY and CDR2 SVGAGI (reference sequence). Trimming took 5 bases from V and 5 from J; bases not matched to a gene: 12. The CDR3 runs to 16 residues. CDR3 amino acids: CASSISGTGFEYGYTF. The DNA of the CDR3 is TGTGCCAGCAGTATTTCCGGGACAGGGTTTGAGTATGGCTACACCTTC.

About this clone itself: Relative to the germline gene, one junction end is altered; a read error may explain this. The chain recombines TRBV5-1 with TRBJ2-7; D is perhaps TRBD1 (6 bases). This CDR3 is built from 13 residues. Germline CDR1 reads SGHRS; CDR2 reads YFSETQ. The CDR3 here is CASSLDSLYEQYF. The CDR3 DNA sequence: TGCGCCAGCAGTTTGGACAGCCTCTACGAGCAGTACTTC.

This clone was observed a handful of times. The junction does not match germline at one end; this may be a read error. This chain uses TRBV15 with TRBJ2-5, with D possibly TRBD2 on 5 matching bases. There are 11 residues in the CDR3. Germline CDR1 and CDR2: LNHNV and YYDKDF (reference sequence). CDR3 residues: CATSRDGSRNF. The CDR3 DNA reads TGTGCCACCAGCAGAGATGGGAGCAGGAACTTC. The full variable domain, rest sourced from reference TRBV15 and TRBJ2-5, is DAMVIQNPRYQVTQFGKPVTLSCSQTLNHNVMYWYQQKSSQAPKLLFHYYDKDFNNEADTPDNFQSRRPNTSFCFLDIRSPGLGDTAMYLCATSRDGSRNFGPGTRLLVL.